The rows below give T cell receptor beta chains drawn from one sample of a study of blood T cell repertoires in COVID-19. Using immunoSEQ multiplex PCR, the repertoire was profiled, and TCRdb retains in-frame clones only, with some absent. The profile covers 120,000 or so clones, with about 80% appearing a single time and about 4% taken by the ten largest. The sequencing input was peripheral blood. Receptor source: a woman in her fifties or sixties with acute or convalescent COVID-19. Both conserved end residues are part of each CDR3. Each record gives: J gene, V gene, D gene, clone size, CDR3 length, CDR3 protein, CDR3 DNA. D genes are given only for firm matches. The listing skips clone size in some rows; elsewhere it reads once, few, many or a size class.

>TRBJ1-5|TRBV5-1|TRBD1|few|14
CASSLGTGSQPQHF
TGCGCCAGCAGCTTGGGGACAGGGTCGCAGCCCCAGCATTTT
>TRBJ2-5|TRBV5-1|TRBD2|-|14
CASSRTSAKGTQYF
TGCGCCAGCAGCCGTACTAGCGCGAAAGGGACCCAGTACTTC
>TRBJ2-7|TRBV30|-|-|13
CAWSPGDHYEQYF
TGTGCCTGGAGTCCCGGAGATCACTACGAGCAGTACTTC
>TRBJ1-2|TRBV3-1/TRBV3-2|TRBD1|-|14
CASSPARQGHGYTF
TGTGCCAGCAGCCCGGCAAGACAGGGTCACGGCTACACCTTC
>TRBJ1-2|TRBV29-1|-|once|11
CSVDTGTGYTF
TGCAGCGTTGACACAGGGACTGGCTACACCTTC
>TRBJ2-3|TRBV2|TRBD1|-|15
CASSARGQGTDTQYF
TGTGCCAGCAGTGCAAGGGGGCAGGGCACAGATACGCAGTATTTT
>TRBJ1-6|TRBV12-5|-|-|16
CASGKGVGPSNSPLHF
TGTGCTAGTGGTAAGGGGGTGGGGCCTTCTAATTCACCCCTCCACTTT
>TRBJ1-4|TRBV28|TRBD1|-|14
CASSMGQGWPKLFF
TGTGCCAGCAGTATGGGACAGGGCTGGCCAAAACTGTTTTTT
>TRBJ1-1|TRBV15|-|-|13
CATSRGRDTEAFF
TGTGCCACCAGCAGGGGGCGCGATACTGAAGCTTTCTTT
>TRBJ2-3|TRBV3-1/TRBV3-2|-|many|12
CASSRGKDTQYF
TGTGCCAGCAGTCGGGGGAAAGATACGCAGTATTTT
>TRBJ2-3|TRBV25-1|TRBD1|-|16
CASSEYQDRGTDTQYF
TGTGCCAGCAGTGAATACCAGGACAGGGGTACAGATACGCAGTATTTT
>TRBJ1-6|TRBV7-8|-|-|15
CASSADRRLNSPLHF
TGTGCCAGCAGTGCAGACAGGCGCCTTAATTCACCCCTCCACTTT
>TRBJ1-1|TRBV10-3|-|-|12
CAISDRAGEAFF
TGTGCCATCAGTGACAGGGCTGGTGAAGCTTTCTTT
>TRBJ2-3|TRBV5-1|TRBD2|-|16
CASSLGEGTSTDTQYF
TGCGCCAGCAGCTTGGGGGAGGGAACTAGCACAGATACGCAGTATTTT
>TRBJ2-1|TRBV6-2/TRBV6-3|-|-|15
CASSPRLALNNEQFF
TGTGCCAGCAGCCCCCGGCTAGCTCTCAACAATGAGCAGTTCTTC
>TRBJ1-1|TRBV7-3|-|-|14
CASSLKGGGTEAFF
TGTGCCAGCAGCCTCAAAGGGGGTGGCACTGAAGCTTTCTTT
>TRBJ2-2|TRBV10-3|TRBD2|-|18
CAIKSGTSGGAGTGELFF
TGTGCCATCAAATCCGGGACTAGCGGGGGGGCCGGTACCGGGGAGCTGTTTTTT
>TRBJ2-3|TRBV11-3|-|few|13
CASSLGETDTQYF
TGTGCCAGCAGCTTAGGAGAGACAGATACGCAGTATTTT
>TRBJ2-7|TRBV6-5|-|once|15
CASSYSGVGGYEQYF
TGTGCCAGCAGTTACTCGGGCGTAGGGGGTTACGAGCAGTACTTC
>TRBJ2-7|TRBV19|-|-|13
CASSYGDSYEQYF
TGTGCCAGTAGTTACGGTGATTCCTACGAGCAGTACTTC
>TRBJ1-1|TRBV27|-|-|15
CASSLYPGIGTEAFF
TGTGCCAGCAGTTTATACCCAGGGATCGGTACTGAAGCTTTCTTT
>TRBJ1-1|TRBV29-1|-|-|10
CSGLNTEAFF
TGCAGCGGCCTAAACACTGAAGCTTTCTTT
>TRBJ2-7|TRBV27|-|-|13
CASSFQAGYEQYF
TGTGCCAGCAGTTTTCAAGCTGGTTACGAGCAGTACTTC
>TRBJ1-2|TRBV2|-|-|16
CASSNPPQTVNYGYTF
TGTGCCAGCAGCAACCCCCCTCAGACAGTTAACTATGGCTACACCTTC
>TRBJ1-1|TRBV9|TRBD1|-|15
CASSGNRGLGTEAFF
TGTGCCAGCAGCGGGAACAGGGGGCTGGGCACTGAAGCTTTCTTT
>TRBJ2-5|TRBV29-1|-|few|14
CSVEPSSSRETQYF
TGCAGCGTTGAACCCTCTAGTAGCCGTGAGACCCAGTACTTC
>TRBJ1-5|TRBV7-3|-|-|13
CASSLRGEQPQHF
TGTGCCAGCAGCTTACGGGGGGAGCAGCCCCAGCATTTT
>TRBJ2-5|TRBV7-6|TRBD2|-|16
CASSEGTSVYQETQYF
TGTGCCAGCAGCGAGGGGACTAGCGTTTACCAAGAGACCCAGTACTTC
>TRBJ1-4|TRBV30|-|-|14
CAWSPGGGNEKLFF
TGTGCCTGGTCCCCGGGGGGAGGGAATGAAAAACTGTTTTTT
>TRBJ2-3|TRBV27|TRBD2|-|19
CASTSPLNLGTSGDDTQYF
TGTGCCAGCACCTCTCCCCTCAACCTAGGGACTAGCGGGGATGATACGCAGTATTTT
>TRBJ1-2|TRBV29-1|-|-|13
CSVEGGINYGYTF
TGCAGCGTTGAGGGAGGGATTAACTATGGCTACACCTTC
>TRBJ2-1|TRBV11-3|-|-|14
CASSLDPGSDEQFF
TGTGCCAGCAGCTTAGATCCCGGGTCCGATGAGCAGTTCTTC
>TRBJ1-1|TRBV7-9|-|-|14
CASSLVTENTEAFF
TGTGCCAGCAGCTTAGTGACAGAGAACACTGAAGCTTTCTTT
>TRBJ2-2|TRBV5-1|-|-|13
CASSSGGPGELFF
TGCGCCAGCAGCTCTGGAGGGCCGGGGGAGCTGTTTTTT
>TRBJ1-2|TRBV3-1/TRBV3-2|-|-|14
CASSQVSGVYGYTF
TGTGCCAGCAGCCAAGTTTCCGGGGTGTATGGCTACACCTTC
>TRBJ1-4|TRBV15|-|-|13
CATTRDPNEKLFF
TGTGCCACCACTCGAGATCCTAATGAAAAACTGTTTTTT